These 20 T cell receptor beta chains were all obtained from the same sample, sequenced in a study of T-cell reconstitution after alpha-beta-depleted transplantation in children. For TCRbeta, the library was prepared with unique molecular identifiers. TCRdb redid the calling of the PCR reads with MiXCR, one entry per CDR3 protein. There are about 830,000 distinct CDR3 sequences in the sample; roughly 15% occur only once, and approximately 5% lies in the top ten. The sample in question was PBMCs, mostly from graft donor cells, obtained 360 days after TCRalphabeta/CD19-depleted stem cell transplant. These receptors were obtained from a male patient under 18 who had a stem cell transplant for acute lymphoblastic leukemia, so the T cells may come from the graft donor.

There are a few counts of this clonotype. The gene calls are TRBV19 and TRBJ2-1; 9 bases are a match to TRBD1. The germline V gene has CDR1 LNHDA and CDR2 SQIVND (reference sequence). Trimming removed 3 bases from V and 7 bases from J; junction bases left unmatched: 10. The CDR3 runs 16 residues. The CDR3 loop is CASSMAHRDRANEQFF. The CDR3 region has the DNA TGTGCCAGTAGTATGGCCCACCGGGACAGGGCGAATGAGCAGTTCTTC. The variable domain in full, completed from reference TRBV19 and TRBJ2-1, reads DGGITQSPKYLFRKEGQNVTLSCEQNLNHDAMYWYRQDPGQGLRLIYYSQIVNDFQKGDIAEGYSVSREKKESFPLTVTSAQKNPTAFYLCASSMAHRDRANEQFFGPGTRLTVL.

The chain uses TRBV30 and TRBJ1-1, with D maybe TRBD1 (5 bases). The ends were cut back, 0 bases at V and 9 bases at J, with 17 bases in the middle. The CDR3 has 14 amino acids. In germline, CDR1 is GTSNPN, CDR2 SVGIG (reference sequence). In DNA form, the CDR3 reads TGTGCCTGGAGTGTCCTGCAGGGAGGTCTTAAAGCTTTCTTT. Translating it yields CAWSVLQGGLKAFF. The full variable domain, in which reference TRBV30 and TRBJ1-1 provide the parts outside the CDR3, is SQTIHQWPATLVQPVGSPLSLECTVEGTSNPNLYWYRQAAGRGLQLLFYSVGIGQISSEVPQNLSASRPQDRQFILSSKKLLLSDSGFYLCAWSVLQGGLKAFFGQGTRLTVV.

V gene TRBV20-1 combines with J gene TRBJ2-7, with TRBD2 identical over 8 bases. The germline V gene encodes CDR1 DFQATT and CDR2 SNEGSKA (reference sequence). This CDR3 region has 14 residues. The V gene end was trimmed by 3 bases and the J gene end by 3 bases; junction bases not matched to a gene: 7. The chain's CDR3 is CSASAGRALYEQYF. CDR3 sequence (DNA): TGCAGTGCTAGTGCCGGGAGGGCCCTCTACGAGCAGTACTTC.

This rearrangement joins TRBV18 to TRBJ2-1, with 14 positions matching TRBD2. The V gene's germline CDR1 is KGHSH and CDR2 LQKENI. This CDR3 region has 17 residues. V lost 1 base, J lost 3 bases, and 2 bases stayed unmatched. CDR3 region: CASSPLGLAGVYNEQFF. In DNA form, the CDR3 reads TGTGCCAGCTCACCACTGGGACTAGCGGGAGTCTACAATGAGCAGTTCTTC.

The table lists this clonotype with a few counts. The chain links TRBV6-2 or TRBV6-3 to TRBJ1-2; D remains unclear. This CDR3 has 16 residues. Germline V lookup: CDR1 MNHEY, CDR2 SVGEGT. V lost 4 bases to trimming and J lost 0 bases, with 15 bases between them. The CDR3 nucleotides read TGTGCCAGCAGTTCCCCCTTGGGGAGAGCTAACTATGGCTACACCTTC. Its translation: CASSSPLGRANYGYTF.

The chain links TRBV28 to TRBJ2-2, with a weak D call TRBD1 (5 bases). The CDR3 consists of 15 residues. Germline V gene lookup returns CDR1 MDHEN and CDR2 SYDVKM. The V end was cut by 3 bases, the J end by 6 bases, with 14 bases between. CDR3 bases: TGTGCCAGCAGTTTTAAGGGGAAAAAGGCCGGGGAGCTGTTTTTT. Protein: CASSFKGKKAGELFF.

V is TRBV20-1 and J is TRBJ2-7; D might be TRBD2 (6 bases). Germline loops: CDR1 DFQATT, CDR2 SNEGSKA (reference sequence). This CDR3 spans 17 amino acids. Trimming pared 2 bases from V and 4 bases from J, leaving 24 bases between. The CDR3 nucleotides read TGCAGTGCTAGACCCCTCAGCCCAGGGACTGAGGGGTACGAGCAGTACTTC. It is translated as CSARPLSPGTEGYEQYF.

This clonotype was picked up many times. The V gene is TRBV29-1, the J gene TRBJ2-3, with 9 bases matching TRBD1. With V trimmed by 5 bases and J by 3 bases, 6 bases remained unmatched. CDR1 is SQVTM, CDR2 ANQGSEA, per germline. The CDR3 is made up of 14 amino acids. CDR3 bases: TGCAGCGTTCTGATAGGGACAGGGACAGATACGCAGTATTTT. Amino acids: CSVLIGTGTDTQYF.

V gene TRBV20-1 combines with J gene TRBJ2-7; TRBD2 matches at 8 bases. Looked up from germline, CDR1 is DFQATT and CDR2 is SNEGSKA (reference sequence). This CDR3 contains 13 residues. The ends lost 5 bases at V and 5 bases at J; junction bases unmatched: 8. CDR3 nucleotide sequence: TGCAGTGCTGGAGGACTAGCTTGGAACGAGCAGTACTTC. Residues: CSAGGLAWNEQYF.

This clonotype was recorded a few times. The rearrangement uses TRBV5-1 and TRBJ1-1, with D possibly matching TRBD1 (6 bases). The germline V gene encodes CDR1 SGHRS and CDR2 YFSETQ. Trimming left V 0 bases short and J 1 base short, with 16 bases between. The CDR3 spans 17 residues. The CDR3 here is CASSLGPGGGPNTEAFF. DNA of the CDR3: TGCGCCAGCAGCTTGGGTCCCGGGGGGGGCCCGAACACTGAAGCTTTCTTT.

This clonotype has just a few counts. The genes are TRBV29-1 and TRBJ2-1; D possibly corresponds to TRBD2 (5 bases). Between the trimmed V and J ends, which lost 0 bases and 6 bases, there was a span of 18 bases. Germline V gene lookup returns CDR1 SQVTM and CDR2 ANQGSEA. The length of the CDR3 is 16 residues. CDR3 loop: CSVEDLLRGRINEQFF. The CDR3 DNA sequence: TGCAGCGTTGAAGATCTACTTCGAGGGAGAATCAATGAGCAGTTCTTC.

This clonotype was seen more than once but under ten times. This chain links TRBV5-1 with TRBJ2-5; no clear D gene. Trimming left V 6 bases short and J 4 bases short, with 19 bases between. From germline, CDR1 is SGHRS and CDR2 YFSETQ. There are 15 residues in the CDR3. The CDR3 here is CASTSRPSGVETQYF. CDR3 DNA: TGCGCCAGCACATCCAGGCCCTCCGGAGTAGAGACCCAGTACTTC.

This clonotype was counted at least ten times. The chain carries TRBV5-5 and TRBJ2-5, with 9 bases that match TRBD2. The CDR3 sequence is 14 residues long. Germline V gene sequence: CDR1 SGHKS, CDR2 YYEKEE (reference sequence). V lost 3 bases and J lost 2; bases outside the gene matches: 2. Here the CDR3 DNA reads TGTGCCAGCAGCTGGCTAGCGGGGCAAGAGACCCAGTACTTC. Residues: CASSWLAGQETQYF.

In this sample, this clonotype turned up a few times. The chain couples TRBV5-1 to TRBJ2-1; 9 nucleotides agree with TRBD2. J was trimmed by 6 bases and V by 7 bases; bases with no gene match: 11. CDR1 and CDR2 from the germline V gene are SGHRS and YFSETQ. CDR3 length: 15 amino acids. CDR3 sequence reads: CASGFIAGAGNEQFF. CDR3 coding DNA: TGCGCCAGCGGATTTATAGCGGGAGCGGGCAATGAGCAGTTCTTC.

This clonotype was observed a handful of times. In DNA, the CDR3 is TGTGCCAGCAGCCCTACCCGTAGAAGCTACACCTTC. Translated: CASSPTRRSYTF. V is TRBV12-3 or TRBV12-4 and J is TRBJ1-2, with D unresolved. V was clipped by 6 bases and J by 9 bases, with 14 bases between them. The CDR3 runs to 12 residues.

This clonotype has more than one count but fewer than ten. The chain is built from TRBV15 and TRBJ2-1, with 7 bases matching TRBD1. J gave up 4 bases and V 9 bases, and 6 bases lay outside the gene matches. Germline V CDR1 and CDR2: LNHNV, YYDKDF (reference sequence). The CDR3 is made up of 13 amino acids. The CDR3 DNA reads TGTGCCACAGGGGGCCTCACGTACAATGAGCAGTTCTTC. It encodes CATGGLTYNEQFF.

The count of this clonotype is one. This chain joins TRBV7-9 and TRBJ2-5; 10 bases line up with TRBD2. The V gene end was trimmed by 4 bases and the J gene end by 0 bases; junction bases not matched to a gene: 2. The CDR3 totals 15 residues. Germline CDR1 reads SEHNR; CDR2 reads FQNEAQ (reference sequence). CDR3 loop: CASSSGLANQETQYF. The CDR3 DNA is TGTGCCAGCAGCTCGGGACTAGCGAACCAAGAGACCCAGTACTTC.

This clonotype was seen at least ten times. The CDR3 nucleotides read TGTGCCAGCAGTCTGACGAGGAGTTTGGGAGATACGCAGTATTTT. It codes for CASSLTRSLGDTQYF. This rearrangement joins TRBV28 to TRBJ2-3; D not certain. Germline-derived CDR1 and CDR2 are MDHEN and SYDVKM. Trimming took off 5 bases at V and 5 bases at J, with 17 bases between the two ends. The CDR3 contains 15 residues.

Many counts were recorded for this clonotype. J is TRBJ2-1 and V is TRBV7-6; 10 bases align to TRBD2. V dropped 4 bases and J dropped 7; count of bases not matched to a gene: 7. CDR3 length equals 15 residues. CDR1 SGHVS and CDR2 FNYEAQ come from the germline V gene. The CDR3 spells CASSSGLAARNEQFF. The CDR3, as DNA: TGTGCCAGCAGCTCCGGACTAGCGGCCCGGAATGAGCAGTTCTTC.

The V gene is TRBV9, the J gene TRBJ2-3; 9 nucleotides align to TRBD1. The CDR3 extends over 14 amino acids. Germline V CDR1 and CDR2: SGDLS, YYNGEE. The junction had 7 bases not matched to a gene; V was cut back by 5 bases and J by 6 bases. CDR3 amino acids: CASSEDRGMDTQYF. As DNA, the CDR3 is TGTGCCAGCAGTGAGGACAGGGGAATGGATACGCAGTATTTT. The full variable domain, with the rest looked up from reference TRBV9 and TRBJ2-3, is DSGVTQTPKHLITATGQRVTLRCSPRSGDLSVYWYQQSLDQGLQFLIQYYNGEERAKGNILERFSAQQFPDLHSELNLSSLELGDSALYFCASSEDRGMDTQYFGPGTRLTVL.